This TCR beta chain was found in a study of cytomegalovirus exposure and HLA in healthy donors. Germline lookup yields CDR1 SGHVS and CDR2 FNYEAQ. V shed 5 bases and J 10 bases; nucleotides not matched to a gene: 5. The CDR3 is 12 residues long. It was with 60 Vbeta and 13 Jbeta primers that the PCR ran. Only in-frame clones appear in the TCRdb table, and some are missing; sequencing was by immunoSEQ multiplex PCR. Of 200,000 or so clones listed, around 81% are singletons. This clone was seen once. This receptor was obtained from a woman aged 18-30 years in good health and CMV-seropositive. The sequenced sample consisted of PBMCs. The chain carries TRBV7-6 and TRBJ1-2; 9 positions match TRBD1. The CDR3 sequence is CASSMGQGIYTF. The CDR3 DNA follows: TGTGCCAGCAGCATGGGACAGGGAATCTACACCTTC.